This TCR beta chain was captured by sequencing in a study of OX40 agonist ivuxolimab in advanced cancers. Study-level information: The group had a mean age of about 64 years, ranged from about 20 to 80, and was 82.7% male. Notes on the study in general: Relative to CD4+, CD8+ T cells held more expanded clones on average.

This clone was seen only once. Antigen unknown. Sequenced by immunoSEQ multiplex PCR; TCRdb stores in-frame clones only, minus some. Here the sample spans around 69,000 clones, 89% being singletons. The germline V and J ends were trimmed by 5 bases and 0 bases, with 9 bases remaining between them. The germline CDR1 and CDR2 sequences are LNHDA and SQIVND (reference sequence). This CDR3 spans 14 amino acids. The genes are TRBV19 and TRBJ2-3; D perhaps matches TRBD2 (6 bases). The sample consisted of CD4+ or CD8+ T cells sorted from blood, taken in a trial of the OX40 agonist ivuxolimab. The sequence came from an adult with an advanced solid tumor such as melanoma, head and neck, liver or kidney cancer. The CDR3 nucleotides read TGTGCCAGTAGTCAGCGGGCTAGCACAGATACGCAGTATTTT. This codes for CASSQRASTDTQYF.